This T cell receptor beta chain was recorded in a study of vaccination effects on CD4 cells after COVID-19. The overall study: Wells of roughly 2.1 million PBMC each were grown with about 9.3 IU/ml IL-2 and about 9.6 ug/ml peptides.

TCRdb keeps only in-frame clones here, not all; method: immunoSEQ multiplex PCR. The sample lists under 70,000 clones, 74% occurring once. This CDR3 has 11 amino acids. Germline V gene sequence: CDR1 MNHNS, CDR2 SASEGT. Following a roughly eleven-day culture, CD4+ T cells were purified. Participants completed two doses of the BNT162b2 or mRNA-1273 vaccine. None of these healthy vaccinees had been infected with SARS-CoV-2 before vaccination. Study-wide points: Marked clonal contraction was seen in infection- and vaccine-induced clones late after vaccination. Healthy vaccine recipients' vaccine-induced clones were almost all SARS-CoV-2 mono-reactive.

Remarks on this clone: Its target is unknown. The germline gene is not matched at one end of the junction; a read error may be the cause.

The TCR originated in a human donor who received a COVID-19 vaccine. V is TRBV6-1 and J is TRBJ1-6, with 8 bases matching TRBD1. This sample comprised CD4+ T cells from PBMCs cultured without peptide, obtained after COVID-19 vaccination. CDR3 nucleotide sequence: TGTGCCAGCAGTGAAGACAGGACAGGGTACTTT. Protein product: CASSEDRTGYF.